This T cell receptor beta chain appears in the sequencing data of a study of response to subunit inactivated influenza vaccine. Overall study results and limits: Each seasonal influenza vaccination recruits few new T cells, the authors suggested.

The germline V gene has CDR1 ENHRY and CDR2 SYGVKD. Trimming cost V 4 bases and J 0 bases, with 10 bases left between them. CDR3 length equals 14 residues. This clonotype was observed a handful of times. Its antigen is currently unknown. TCRdb reprocessed the RT-PCR reads via MiXCR and lists one record per CDR3 protein. The table has approximately 730,000 distinct CDR3 sequences, around 14% seen once. The source is a man aged 45-60 years who received an inactivated influenza vaccine. The specimen comprised PBMCs from blood, sampled approximately 15 days before vaccination. This chain connects TRBV10-3 to TRBJ2-7, with TRBD2 as a possible D gene (5 bases). The CDR3 sequence: CAISAGLGSYEQYF. Here the CDR3 DNA reads TGTGCCATCAGTGCGGGATTGGGCTCCTACGAGCAGTACTTC.